The 28 T cell receptor beta chains listed next were all sequenced from one sample in a study of patients and donors after allogeneic stem cell transplantation. Using its own MiXCR run on the RT-PCR reads, TCRdb lists one record per CDR3 protein. The sample shows 800,000 to 1,000,000 distinct CDR3 sequences, around 17% of them seen only once. The sequencing input was blood, either unsorted or a sorted T cell fraction (not recorded which). Receptor source: a human donor who was either an allogeneic HSCT recipient or a stem cell or donor lymphocyte infusion donor (not recorded which). It is not recorded whose cells these are; they may come from a transplant donor.

This clonotype has a handful of counts. The rearrangement links TRBV7-2 to TRBJ1-6; weak D call: TRBD1 (5 bases). CDR3 length: 16 amino acids. Trimming pared 5 bases from V and 9 bases from J, leaving 20 bases between. Germline lookup yields CDR1 SGHTA and CDR2 FQGNSA. The CDR3 nucleotides are TGTGCCAGCAGCCCCCCCCTGGGCAGGGCGGGTTCACCCCTCCACTTT. As protein: CASSPPLGRAGSPLHF.

This chain connects TRBV11-2 to TRBJ2-3; D possibly corresponds to TRBD2 (6 bases). Trimming took off 4 bases at V and 6 bases at J, with 17 bases between the two ends. Germline V gene data show CDR1 as SGHAT and CDR2 as FQNNGV. CDR3 length equals 15 residues. The CDR3 sequence: CASSSSPSAGDTQYF. In DNA form, the CDR3 reads TGTGCCAGCAGCTCCTCGCCGAGTGCGGGGGATACGCAGTATTTT.

This clonotype was counted at least ten times. This chain uses TRBV27 with TRBJ2-7, with TRBD2 as a possible D gene (5 bases). CDR3 length: 15 amino acids. V lost 2 bases, J lost 4 bases, and 15 bases lay in between. Germline loops: CDR1 MNHEY, CDR2 SMNVEV (reference sequence). Here the CDR3 reads CASSLQAGMGYEQYF. The CDR3, as DNA: TGTGCCAGCAGTTTACAGGCGGGTATGGGATACGAGCAGTACTTC.

This chain joins TRBV10-3 and TRBJ2-3; no reliable D call. CDR3 size: 12 residues. Looked up from germline, CDR1 is ENHRY and CDR2 is SYGVKD. Trimming stripped 6 bases from V and 6 bases from J, with 10 bases between. As DNA, the CDR3 is TGTGCCATCAGCGTTTCCGAGGATACGCAGTATTTT. It encodes CAISVSEDTQYF.

The chain uses TRBV6-1 and TRBJ1-1; D call uncertain. The germline V gene encodes CDR1 MNHNS and CDR2 SASEGT. This CDR3 is 14 amino acids long. The V and J ends lost 6 bases and 2 bases respectively, with 13 bases between them. DNA for the CDR3: TGTGCCAGCAGCCCCGCTGGGGTTAACACTGAAGCTTTCTTT. This encodes CASSPAGVNTEAFF.

The chain couples TRBV27 to TRBJ2-1, with no clear D. The CDR3 has 12 residues. From germline, CDR1 is MNHEY and CDR2 SMNVEV (reference sequence). V shed 7 bases and J shed 7 bases, with 11 bases lying between them. The CDR3 spells CASTGSRNEQFF. CDR3 nucleotides: TGTGCCAGCACCGGGTCCAGGAATGAGCAGTTCTTC.

This clonotype was counted between two and nine times. This chain uses TRBV6-2 or TRBV6-3 with TRBJ2-1; tentatively, D is TRBD2 (5 bases). V was pared by 5 bases and J by 4 bases, with 12 bases between. This CDR3 region has 14 residues. Germline-derived CDR1 and CDR2 are MNHEY and SVGEGT. CDR3 nucleotide sequence: TGTGCCAGCAGTCTGACCGGGGTGTACAATGAGCAGTTCTTC. This encodes CASSLTGVYNEQFF.

The genes are TRBV6-1 and TRBJ2-1, with TRBD2 identical over 8 bases. The CDR3 length is 16 residues. With 2 bases clipped from V and 0 bases from J, the junction kept 3 bases outside the gene matches. CDR1 is MNHNS and CDR2 is SASEGT in the germline V gene. The CDR3 is CASSEPGTSSYNEQFF. CDR3 in DNA: TGTGCCAGCAGTGAACCCGGGACTAGCTCCTACAATGAGCAGTTCTTC.

The chain recombines TRBV5-1 with TRBJ1-1; maybe TRBD1 (5 bases). The CDR3 has 15 residues. The germline gives CDR1 SGHRS, CDR2 YFSETQ. The V end lost 0 bases, the J end lost 3 bases, and 12 bases lay between the germline ends. CDR3 coding DNA: TGCGCCAGCAGCTTGGGCGCCAGGGCGGACACTGAAGCTTTCTTT. Translating gives CASSLGARADTEAFF.

The chain recombines TRBV7-9 with TRBJ2-2; tentatively, D is TRBD2 (5 bases). V shed 5 bases and J shed 1 base, with 14 bases lying between them. The V gene's germline CDR1 is SEHNR and CDR2 FQNEAQ (reference sequence). The CDR3 has 16 residues. The CDR3 coding sequence is TGTGCCAGCAGCCCCACGAGGGTAGGGAACACCGGGGAGCTGTTTTTT. Its translation: CASSPTRVGNTGELFF.

This chain connects TRBV6-5 to TRBJ2-7, with 9 bases identical to TRBD1. The CDR3 length is 15 residues. V shed 2 bases, J shed 5 bases, and the junction held 7 bases outside the gene matches. CDR1 is MNHEY, CDR2 SVGAGI, per germline. Here the CDR3 reads CASSYRHRGLHEQYF. The CDR3 region has the DNA TGTGCCAGCAGTTACAGGCACAGGGGGCTCCACGAGCAGTACTTC.

The CDR3 reads CASSFDQTGYGYTF. Written as DNA, the CDR3 is TGTGCCAGCAGCTTTGACCAAACAGGCTATGGCTACACCTTC. The J gene is TRBJ1-2, the V gene TRBV5-6; a possible D gene is TRBD1 (5 bases). Trimming left V 2 bases short and J 4 bases short, with 12 bases between. The CDR3 has 14 residues. Germline V lookup: CDR1 SGHDT, CDR2 YYEEEE.

This rearrangement joins TRBV4-3 to TRBJ2-7, with 11 bases aligning to TRBD2. This CDR3 has 16 residues. V was clipped by 0 bases and J by 4 bases; unmatched bases: 5. Germline V gives CDR1 LGHNA, CDR2 YSLEER. CDR3 DNA: TGCGCCAGCAGCCAAGATTGGGGGACTAGCGGATACGAGCAGTACTTC. This gives the protein CASSQDWGTSGYEQYF.

The genes are TRBV30 and TRBJ2-3, with no clear D. This CDR3 has 10 residues. Germline CDR1 and CDR2: GTSNPN and SVGIG (reference sequence). V was clipped by 5 bases and J by 7 bases, with 7 bases between them. The CDR3 spells CAWWENTQYF. CDR3 nucleotide sequence: TGTGCCTGGTGGGAAAATACGCAGTATTTT.

The rearrangement links TRBV7-9 to TRBJ2-1; TRBD2 agrees at 9 bases. CDR3 length: 12 amino acids. In germline, CDR1 is SEHNR, CDR2 FQNEAQ (reference sequence). The CDR3 nucleotides are TGTGCAGGTTCGAGCGGGAGGAATGAGCAGTTCTTC. It specifies CAGSSGRNEQFF.

This clonotype was seen more than once but under ten times. The chain has TRBV20-1 and TRBJ2-2; D gene ambiguous. CDR1 is DFQATT, CDR2 SNEGSKA, per germline (reference sequence). The CDR3 consists of 14 residues. V dropped 6 bases and J dropped 2 bases, with 13 bases sitting between them. The CDR3 DNA reads as TGCAGTGCACGGGCAAAATCTAACACCGGGGAGCTGTTTTTT. Translation: CSARAKSNTGELFF.

Only a few counts were recorded for this clonotype. V usage is TRBV11-2 and J usage is TRBJ1-2; weak D call: TRBD1 (6 bases). Germline assignment: CDR1 SGHAT and CDR2 FQNNGV. Trimming took off 2 bases at V and 4 bases at J, with 23 bases between the two ends. The CDR3 covers 18 residues. The CDR3 loop is CASSLNSPLLQGSYGYTF. CDR3 coding DNA: TGTGCCAGCAGCTTAAATTCCCCGCTGTTGCAGGGGTCCTATGGCTACACCTTC.

This clonotype has more than one count but fewer than ten. The CDR3 DNA sequence: TGCAGTGTCTTCGGGACAGGTCCAACCTACGAGCAGTACTTC. Its translation: CSVFGTGPTYEQYF. The chain combines TRBV20-1 with TRBJ2-7; 8 bases match TRBD1. Losses at the gene ends were 7 bases for V and 2 bases for J; bases not matched to a gene: 10. The CDR3 is made up of 14 amino acids. Germline lookup yields CDR1 DFQATT and CDR2 SNEGSKA (reference sequence).

The V and J genes are TRBV30 and TRBJ1-1; no reliable D call. The ends were cut back, 5 bases at V and 1 base at J, with 8 bases in the middle. CDR1 and CDR2 (germline): GTSNPN, SVGIG (reference sequence). This CDR3 has 12 residues. The CDR3 is CAWAAGNTEAFF. The CDR3 DNA reads as TGTGCCTGGGCGGCGGGGAACACTGAAGCTTTCTTT.

In this sample, this clonotype turned up a few times. The chain combines TRBV5-1 with TRBJ2-2; TRBD1 matches at 10 bases. The CDR3 length is 15 residues. Looked up from germline, CDR1 is SGHRS and CDR2 is YFSETQ. Trimming cost V 4 bases and J 4 bases; bases outside gene matches: 4. CDR3 nucleotides: TGCGCCAGCAGCGAGGGACAGGGGAGCACCGGGGAGCTGTTTTTT. Residues: CASSEGQGSTGELFF.

CDR3 protein: CASSYRDRESPLHF. The CDR3 nucleotides read TGCGCCAGCAGCTACCGGGACAGGGAATCACCCCTCCACTTT. This chain links TRBV5-1 with TRBJ1-6; 9 bases fit TRBD1. The CDR3 runs 14 residues. Germline V gives CDR1 SGHRS, CDR2 YFSETQ. V dropped 3 bases and J dropped 10; count of bases not matched to a gene: 5. The complete variable domain, with remaining parts taken from reference TRBV5-1 and TRBJ1-6, reads KAGVTQTPRYLIKTRGQQVTLSCSPISGHRSVSWYQQTPGQGLQFLFEYFSETQRNKGNFPGRFSGRQFSNSRSEMNVSTLELGDSALYLCASSYRDRESPLHFGNGTRLTVT.

This clonotype has a count of ten or more. The rearrangement links TRBV12-3 or TRBV12-4 to TRBJ1-3; D is possibly TRBD1 (6 bases). Deletions cut 6 bases from V and 1 base from J, with 10 bases between. The CDR3 is 14 residues long. This CDR3 reads CASRQTGSGNTIYF. For the CDR3, the DNA is TGTGCCAGCAGGCAGACAGGTTCTGGAAACACCATATATTTT.

The V and J genes are TRBV5-1 and TRBJ2-5; 10 nucleotides line up with TRBD2. This CDR3 has 14 amino acids. Germline trimming cut 8 bases from V and 3 bases from J; bases unmatched to any gene: 7. Germline V gives CDR1 SGHRS, CDR2 YFSETQ. The CDR3 DNA sequence: TGCGCCAGTGGTCTAGCGGGGGTAAAAGAGACCCAGTACTTC. This encodes CASGLAGVKETQYF.

The CDR3 here is CASSGGRIAYNSPLHF. In DNA, the CDR3 is TGTGCCAGCAGCGGGGGACGGATAGCCTATAATTCACCCCTCCACTTT. This chain links TRBV9 with TRBJ1-6, with D tentatively TRBD1 (5 bases). This CDR3 region has 16 residues. Germline V gene sequence: CDR1 SGDLS, CDR2 YYNGEE. Trimming left V 3 bases short and J 2 bases short, with 12 bases between.

This clonotype appeared a few times. This chain uses TRBV9 with TRBJ2-2; 7 positions agree with TRBD1. The CDR3 sequence is 15 residues long. The V and J ends lost 6 bases and 3 bases, in that order; junction bases with no gene match: 8. CDR1 is SGDLS, CDR2 YYNGEE, per germline. In nucleotides, the CDR3 is TGTGCCAGCACCAAGGGGACAGCGGACACCGGGGAGCTGTTTTTT. Translated, it gives CASTKGTADTGELFF.

This clonotype has only a few counts. The chain is built from TRBV5-1 and TRBJ2-2; 8 bases agree with TRBD2. The V and J ends lost 2 bases and 6 bases, in that order; junction bases with no gene match: 9. CDR1 and CDR2 from the germline V gene are SGHRS and YFSETQ. The CDR3 runs 16 residues. As DNA, the CDR3 is TGCGCCAGCAGCTTTACCGGGACTAGTCCCCCCGGGGAGCTGTTTTTT. Its translation is CASSFTGTSPPGELFF.

The chain employs TRBV9 and TRBJ2-6, with D possibly TRBD2 on 6 matching bases. The CDR3 has 15 residues. Germline V gene lookup returns CDR1 SGDLS and CDR2 YYNGEE. The V end was cut by 2 bases, the J end by 4 bases, with 10 bases between. This chain's CDR3 is CASSVRGLGANVLTF. The CDR3 DNA reads as TGTGCCAGCAGCGTCCGGGGACTCGGGGCCAACGTCCTGACTTTC.

This clonotype occurred a few times. The chain couples TRBV12-3 or TRBV12-4 to TRBJ1-5, with a tentative D call TRBD1 (6 bases). The CDR3 totals 14 residues. The V end lost 5 bases, the J end lost 7 bases, and 15 bases lay between the germline ends. The CDR3 DNA reads as TGTGCCAGCAGTCAGCTCCAGGGGAGGCAGCCCCAGCATTTT. It encodes CASSQLQGRQPQHF.